This passage covers 7 T cell receptor beta chains from one sample sequenced in a study of regulatory T cells in long-lasting Graves disease. Construction of the TCR beta libraries employed iRepertoire HTBI primers in conjunction with Arm-PCR of CDR3 regions. TCRdb reprocessed the multiplex PCR reads with MiXCR, giving one entry per CDR3 protein. The sample lists around 500,000 distinct CDR3 sequences; roughly 14% were seen once. Time point described: newly diagnosed GD, antithyroid drugs for less than 3 months. From PBMCs, RNA was extracted and then used to make the TCR library. The sample was also linked to a second study, of T cells in Graves' hyperthyroidism and ophthalmopathy.

This material consisted of peripheral blood mononuclear cells (PBMCs), taken at new diagnosis, from a patient treated with antithyroid drugs. The receptors were sampled from a man aged 25-40 years with Graves disease.

Regarding this clonotype: With a much larger clone just one base away, this may be a read error. The V and J genes are TRBV9 and TRBJ2-2; the D is unclear. The CDR3 extends over 13 amino acids. Trimming left V 7 bases short and J 7 bases short, with 14 bases between. The germline V gene has CDR1 SGDLS and CDR2 YYNGEE. CDR3 residues: CASGPPGFGELFF. As DNA, the CDR3 is TGTGCCAGCGGCCCGCCTGGGTTCGGGGAGCTGTTTTTT. Based on the CDR3 plus reference TRBV9 and TRBJ2-2, the full variable domain is DSGVTQTPKHLITATGQRVTLRCSPRSGDLSVYWYQQSLDQGLQFLIQYYNGEERAKGNILERFSAQQFPDLHSELNLSSLELGDSALYFCASGPPGFGELFFGEGSRLTVL.

On this clonotype: Its ends do not fully match the called genes, so a read error is possible. The chain has TRBV6-2 or TRBV6-3 and TRBJ1-2; TRBD1 agrees at 8 bases. The CDR3 has 14 amino acids. The germline V gene encodes CDR1 MNHEY and CDR2 SVGEGT. The CDR3 sequence is CASIYPGGGYGYAF. CDR3 coding DNA: TGTGCCAGCATCTACCCAGGGGGCGGCTATGGCTACGCCTTC.

The genes are TRBV5-1 and TRBJ1-3, with TRBD1 as a possible D gene (5 bases). The V gene's germline CDR1 is SGHRS and CDR2 YFSETQ. The CDR3 is 17 residues long. Trimming took 0 bases from V and 0 from J, leaving 13 bases between them. CDR3 DNA: TGCGCCAGCAGCTTGGGAGGGACGCAGAGCTCTGGAAACACCATATATTTT. As protein: CASSLGGTQSSGNTIYF.

The rearrangement uses TRBV7-9 and TRBJ2-7; D uncertain. Between the trimmed V and J ends, which lost 5 bases and 1 base, there was a span of 12 bases. The CDR3 length is 14 residues. Germline CDR1 and CDR2: SEHNR and FQNEAQ (reference sequence). The CDR3 protein is CASSHLSESYEQYF. The CDR3 nucleotides are TGTGCCAGCAGCCACCTCTCAGAATCCTACGAGCAGTACTTC.

This clonotype was counted only a few times. The chain couples TRBV20-1 to TRBJ1-4, with D unclear. V was trimmed by 2 bases and J by 10 bases, leaving 11 bases between them. Germline values: CDR1 DFQATT, CDR2 SNEGSKA (reference sequence). The CDR3 runs to 12 residues. CDR3 region: CSARFGIGKLFF. In DNA, the CDR3 is TGCAGTGCTAGATTTGGTATCGGAAAACTGTTTTTT.

The sample holds a few counts of this clonotype. The chain combines TRBV20-1 with TRBJ2-3; tentative D call: TRBD1 (6 bases). The V end lost 1 base, the J end lost 7 bases, and 12 bases lay between the germline ends. Germline V lookup: CDR1 DFQATT, CDR2 SNEGSKA (reference sequence). The CDR3 is 13 residues long. The CDR3 DNA follows: TGCAGTGCTAGAGCCCCAGGGACAAATACGCAGTATTTT. Translating gives CSARAPGTNTQYF.

This clonotype was observed a few times. In nucleotides, the CDR3 is TGCAGTGCTAGAGATCGAATGGACAGTCAGCCCCAGCATTTT. This translates into CSARDRMDSQPQHF. The chain links TRBV20-1 to TRBJ1-5, with D perhaps TRBD1 (6 bases). The CDR3 extends over 14 amino acids. Germline V lookup: CDR1 DFQATT, CDR2 SNEGSKA (reference sequence). V lost 0 bases and J lost 6, with 12 bases in between.